A selection of T cell receptor beta chains follows, all from one sample in a study of beta chain features in type 1 diabetes. Generated by immunoSEQ multiplex PCR, the TCRdb table keeps only in-frame clones and is missing some. The sample records about 19,000 clones, approximately 50% being singletons. Source material: stem cell memory CD4+ T cells from blood. Receptor source: a man between 18 and 29 years old in good health. CDR3s include the opening cysteine and the closing phenylalanine or tryptophan. Each record gives: J gene, V gene, D gene, clone size, CDR3 DNA, CDR3 protein. D genes are given only for firm matches. Clone size appears in some rows only: once, few, many, or a class for an expanded clone.

TRBJ1-2	TRBV29-1	.	few	TGCAGCGTTGGCCAGGGTAATGGCTACACCTTC	CSVGQGNGYTF
TRBJ2-7	TRBV7-2	TRBD2	few	TGTGCCAGCAGCAGGACTAGCGGACCCCACGAGCAGTACTTC	CASSRTSGPHEQYF
TRBJ2-7	TRBV7-3	.	.	TGTGCCAGCAGCTTAGGCTCGGCAGGTATCTACGAGCAGTACTTC	CASSLGSAGIYEQYF
TRBJ2-1	TRBV7-8	.	.	TGTGCCAGCAGCCCCGGACAGCTAAGCGGATCCTACAATGAGCAGTTCTTC	CASSPGQLSGSYNEQFF
TRBJ1-6	TRBV6-5	.	.	TGTGCCAGCAGTGAGGAGGTTACCCTTTCACCCCTCCACTTT	CASSEEVTLSPLHF
TRBJ1-2	TRBV28	.	.	TGTGCCAGCAGTTTGGCAGGGTACGGCTACACCTTC	CASSLAGYGYTF
TRBJ2-7	TRBV27	TRBD2	.	TGTGCCAGCAGCCGCCCAAGCGGGGCTATCTACGAGCAGTACTTC	CASSRPSGAIYEQYF
TRBJ2-7	TRBV29-1	TRBD1	.	TGCAGCGTTGTAAAGGCTGGACAGGGTCGTCGCGAGCAGTACTTC	CSVVKAGQGRREQYF
TRBJ1-5	TRBV28	TRBD1	few	TGTGCCAGCAGTTTCGACAGGGGTTCGTTGCCCCAGCATTTT	CASSFDRGSLPQHF
TRBJ2-1	TRBV18	.	.	TGTGCCAGCTCACCACAAAATTCCGGGACTCTCAATGAGCAGTTCTTC	CASSPQNSGTLNEQFF
TRBJ2-1	TRBV7-2	TRBD1	.	TGTGCCAGCAGCATGCGGACAGGGGTCGCACTCCCCTCCTACAATGAGCAGTTCTTC	CASSMRTGVALPSYNEQFF
TRBJ1-5	TRBV6-5	.	.	TGTGCCAGCAGTACCCGACAGGGCAATCAGCCCCAGCATTTT	CASSTRQGNQPQHF
TRBJ2-5	TRBV4-3	.	.	TGCGCCAGCAGCCAAGATCCGGGGGGCGGGTGGAGCGGGACCCAGTACTTC	CASSQDPGGGWSGTQYF
TRBJ1-5	TRBV4-3	.	.	TGCGCCAGCAGCCAAGACAGGGGAAATCAGCCCCAGCATTTT	CASSQDRGNQPQHF
TRBJ2-1	TRBV7-3	TRBD1	.	TGTGCCAGCAGCCCGGGACAGGGATACAATGAGCAGTTCTTC	CASSPGQGYNEQFF
TRBJ2-7	TRBV7-2	.	.	TGTGCCAGCAGCTTACGAATCGGTTATAACTCCTACGAGCAGTACTTC	CASSLRIGYNSYEQYF
TRBJ2-7	TRBV7-9	TRBD2	few	TGTGCCAGCAGCTTCGGGGGGGGATCCTACGAGCAGTACTTC	CASSFGGGSYEQYF
TRBJ2-5	TRBV7-3	TRBD2	.	TGTGCCAGCAGCCCCCCTGGCGGGGGGAGAGAGACCCAGTACTTC	CASSPPGGGRETQYF
TRBJ2-1	TRBV5-4	.	few	TGTGCCAGCAGCTCGAGACCTCTAGGGAGCTCCTACAATGAGCAGTTCTTC	CASSSRPLGSSYNEQFF
TRBJ1-5	TRBV5-4	TRBD1	.	TGTGCCAGCAGCCCGGACAGGGGAAATCAGCCCCAGCATTTT	CASSPDRGNQPQHF
TRBJ2-7	TRBV7-9	.	medium-sized	TGTGCCAGCAGCTTCGGGGTCGAGCAGTACTTC	CASSFGVEQYF
TRBJ1-2	TRBV19	.	few	TGTGCCACCAACAGGGAATCGGGCCTATATGGCTACACCTTC	CATNRESGLYGYTF
TRBJ2-1	TRBV19	TRBD2	.	TGTGCCAGTAGTATGTCTAGCGGGAGGGGAGGTGTGTATGAGCAGTTCTTC	CASSMSSGRGGVYEQFF
TRBJ2-7	TRBV7-2	.	.	TGTGCCAGCAGCTTACAGGGCTACGAGCAGTACTTC	CASSLQGYEQYF
TRBJ1-1	TRBV5-1	.	.	TGCGCCAGCACCCGGGGGGGGCAGAGGACTGAAGCTTTCTTT	CASTRGGQRTEAFF
TRBJ1-2	TRBV28	.	.	TGTGCCAGCACGGGCAGGGGAATTTATGGCTACACCTTC	CASTGRGIYGYTF
TRBJ2-1	TRBV5-4	.	few	TGTGCCAGCAGCTTGTCGGATGAGCAGTTCTTC	CASSLSDEQFF
TRBJ1-1	TRBV7-2	TRBD1	few	TGTGCCAGCAGACAGGGGGGCCGGATGAACACTGAAGCTTTCTTT	CASRQGGRMNTEAFF
TRBJ2-5	TRBV7-9	TRBD2	.	TGTGCCAGCAGCTGGGGACTAGCGGGGGGACAAGAGACCCAGTACTTC	CASSWGLAGGQETQYF
TRBJ2-7	TRBV7-2	TRBD2	.	TGTGCCAGCAGCTTATATACTAGCGGGAGCTTCGCATCTTTGTACGAGCAGTACTTC	CASSLYTSGSFASLYEQYF
TRBJ1-2	TRBV28	.	.	TGTGCCAGCAGTTTATTGACAGGAGATAACTATGGCTACACCTTC	CASSLLTGDNYGYTF
TRBJ2-1	TRBV29-1	.	.	TGCAGCGTTGATTTCAGGGGCACACGAGGTGAGCAGTTCTTC	CSVDFRGTRGEQFF
TRBJ2-5	TRBV5-4	TRBD1	few	TGTGCCAGCAGCGGGACAGGGGGTTTGGGGGAGACCCAGTACTTC	CASSGTGGLGETQYF
TRBJ1-5	TRBV27	.	.	TGTGCCAGCAGTTTACAAGGGGACAATCAGCCCCAGCATTTT	CASSLQGDNQPQHF
TRBJ1-6	TRBV19	.	.	TGTGCCACTTCGGAGACCCACCGGTCCGGTTCACCCCTCCACTTT	CATSETHRSGSPLHF
TRBJ2-7	TRBV15	.	.	TGTGCCACCAGCAGAGTACAGGGTCTGCACGAGCAGTACTTC	CATSRVQGLHEQYF